The clone carrying this T cell receptor (beta chain) was picked up a small number of times. Antigen: not known. A J-beta primer mix and a sample-barcoded 5' primer were used in a second PCR of about 7 to 12 cycles. MiXCR was run by TCRdb on the 5' RACE reads, yielding one entry per CDR3 protein. The table records about 800,000 distinct CDR3 sequences, approximately 25% of them present only once. This sample was included in a study of blood T cells in healthy people across ages. Findings of the study overall: Researchers judged that diversity estimates from one million T cells fell short of true values. Older individuals had lower TCR beta diversity per million T cells (the decline was roughly linear).

Trimming stripped 0 bases from V and 8 bases from J, with 11 bases between. CDR3 size: 14 residues. Germline V lookup: CDR1 LGHNA, CDR2 YSLEER. These sequences were also reported in another study, on T cells of mothers and their children.

The sequencing input was blood. This sequence originates from a boy aged 5-17 years in good health. The chain has TRBV4-3 and TRBJ2-1; the D gene is possibly TRBD1 (5 bases). In DNA form, the CDR3 reads TGCGCCAGCAGCCAAGATGGGGCGATCGATGAGCAGTTCTTC. Protein: CASSQDGAIDEQFF.